These 10 T cell receptor beta chains came from one sample sequenced in a study of T cells expressing NK-cell markers (dated by TCRdb to about 2020). Receptor amplification or capture employed 5' RACE. TCRdb shows the sequencer as Illumina HiSeq 2000. TCRdb reprocessed the reads into one record per CDR3 protein sequence, lacking DNA. The sample table gives 200,000 to 300,000 distinct CDR3 sequences. The ten largest clones capture approximately 0.42% of the sample. Sequencing input: blood T cells: a sorted CD56 or NKG2C T cell subset, CD4+ or CD8+ T cells, or bulk PBMC T cells (not recorded which). These receptors came from a young man in good health. Donor details come from another sample of the same person, matched by shared clones.

The rearrangement uses TRBV5-6 and TRBJ1-4. CDR1 and CDR2 (germline): SGHDT, YYEEEE. This CDR3 spans 16 amino acids. The CDR3 loop reads CASSYGRIATNEKLFF.

The J gene is TRBJ2-7, the V gene TRBV5-1; the D call from TCRdb, TRBD2, cannot be confirmed without DNA. The CDR3 runs to 13 residues. Looked up from germline, CDR1 is SGHRS and CDR2 is YFSETQ. CDR3: CASRRESEYEQYF.

CDR3 protein: CASSLRRQGPETQYF. The gene calls are TRBV12-3 or TRBV12-4 and TRBJ2-5; checking the TCRdb D call of TRBD1 is not possible without DNA. The CDR3 runs to 15 residues.

This rearrangement joins TRBV29-1 to TRBJ2-7; the D call from TCRdb, TRBD2, cannot be confirmed without DNA. Per the germline V gene, CDR1 is SQVTM and CDR2 is ANQGSEA. This CDR3 spans 14 amino acids. The CDR3 sequence: CSVALAGGPYEQYF.

The CDR3 sequence: CASSLASNLNEQFF. The chain recombines TRBV19 with TRBJ2-1; checking the TCRdb D call of TRBD2 is not possible without DNA. The CDR3 spans 14 residues. Germline values: CDR1 LNHDA, CDR2 SQIVND (reference sequence).

V and J are TRBV29-1 and TRBJ2-3; TCRdb calls TRBD1, which cannot be checked without DNA. Germline V CDR1 and CDR2: SQVTM, ANQGSEA. The length of the CDR3 is 13 residues. The CDR3 is CSVSRGPGDTQYF.

The chain carries TRBV5-4 and TRBJ1-1. This CDR3 has 13 residues. The germline V gene has CDR1 SGHNT and CDR2 YYREEE (reference sequence). This CDR3 reads CASSFQVVTEAFF.

The chain is built from TRBV4-3 and TRBJ2-3; the TCRdb call, TRBD2, lacks DNA for checking. The length of the CDR3 is 17 residues. Per the germline V gene, CDR1 is LGHNA and CDR2 is YSLEER. Here the CDR3 reads CASSQDIFGLAGDTQYF.

This chain links TRBV20-1 with TRBJ1-1; TCRdb calls TRBD1, which cannot be checked without DNA. CDR3 length equals 14 residues. Germline CDR1 and CDR2: DFQATT and SNEGSKA (reference sequence). The CDR3 loop is CSAPRTGLRSEAFF.

The chain uses TRBV5-1 and TRBJ1-2; with no DNA, the TCRdb D assignment of TRBD1 cannot be verified. CDR3 size: 16 residues. Germline lookup yields CDR1 SGHRS and CDR2 YFSETQ. The CDR3 loop is CASSLRGDRANYGYTF.